This T cell receptor (beta chain) was captured by sequencing in a study of T cell repertoires in cytomegalovirus infection. About the research overall: A matching HLA type, together with CMV infection, was signaled by public TCR beta signatures.

One entry per CDR3 protein results from TCRdb running MiXCR on the reads. The sample has around 430,000 distinct CDR3 sequences, 42% seen once; the top ten hold just under 45%. For this clonotype: Antigen specificity is unknown.

The CDR3 consists of 16 residues. Trimming took off 5 bases at V and 7 bases at J, with 23 bases between the two ends. The V gene's germline CDR1 is SGHVS and CDR2 FNYEAQ. This TCR came from a human donor in good health (CMV status not recorded). Some clones in this sample may be carry-over from other donors' samples. This chain joins TRBV7-6 and TRBJ1-2; a possible D gene is TRBD1 (6 bases). The sample was cultured PBMCs, taken from culture after CMV antigen stimulation. CDR3 region: CASSLTGTRINSGYTF. The CDR3 DNA reads as TGTGCCAGCAGCCTAACCGGGACAAGGATTAACAGTGGCTACACCTTC. Based on the CDR3 plus reference TRBV7-6 and TRBJ1-2, the full variable domain is GAGVSQSPRYKVTKRGQDVALRCDPISGHVSLYWYRQALGQGPEFLTYFNYEAQQDKSGLPNDRFSAERPEGSISTLTIQRTEQRDSAMYRCASSLTGTRINSGYTFGSGTRLTVV.